This TCR beta chain is drawn from a study of Ad26.COV2.S vaccination and SARS-CoV-2 variants (dated by TCRdb to 2020 to 2022). Regarding the complete study: Donors in the vaccine arm were drawn from COV1001, a multicentre, randomized, double-blind, placebo-controlled phase I-IIa trial testing Ad26.COV2.S in healthy adults. Trial participants were randomized into five groups of five, in which low-dose or high-dose Ad26.COV2.S was given once or twice, or placebo was given on both occasions. The specificity and breadth of SARS-CoV-2-reactive T cell receptors after Ad26.COV2.S vaccination were assessed by TCRbeta repertoire sequencing. The TCR-sequenced set comprised around 30 samples: around 20 Ad26.COV2.S vaccine recipients, 5 placebo recipients and 8 SARS-CoV-2 convalescent individuals. Investigators remained blinded to trial group allocation during experiments and outcome assessment. Ad26.COV2.S was administered intramuscularly at 5 x 10^10 or 1 x 10^11 viral particles, either as a single shot or as two shots given 56 days apart.

The sample's treatment or condition label is to be understood as: about 20 received Ad26.COV2.S at low or high dose, single or two shots; roughly 5 received placebo; per-sample allocation not given. For vaccine and placebo recipients, repertoires were sequenced using samples collected on day 63 after the first injection. In Cohort 1b, about 25 adults aged 18-55 years were enrolled at a single site in Boston, USA, between 29 July and 7 August 2020. As a vaccine, Ad26.COV2.S was a replication-incompetent adenovirus type 26 vector that expressed a prefusion-stabilized SARS-CoV-2 spike protein derived from the original Wuhan strain. TCRbeta CDR3 regions were sequenced with the immunoSEQ Assay. After extraction, genomic DNA underwent amplification by bias-controlled multiplex PCR, followed by high-throughput sequencing. The original pipeline was this. To quantify the absolute abundance of every unique TCRbeta CDR3 region, sequences were collapsed and filtered. T cell fraction was estimated by normalization of TCRbeta template counts to usable DNA, with usable DNA being measured through amplification of reference genes present in all nucleated cells. Repertoire TCRs were annotated as SARS-CoV-2-specific when V gene, CDR3 amino acid sequence and J gene were exactly matched to a known reactive TCR set. MIRA supplied the reference SARS-CoV-2 TCR set, which was filtered for enrichment in COVID-19-positive ImmuneCODE repertoires so that public or cross-reactive TCRs were removed. Drawing on the MIRA antigens, annotated TCRs were analysed further at the level of specific ORF or position within ORF. Depth was the summed frequency of annotated unique rearrangements, while breadth was defined as annotated unique rearrangements over total unique productive rearrangements. TCR breadth was compared between groups using two-sided Wilcoxon rank-sum tests. TCRdb obtained this table from immuneACCESS and retained in-frame rearrangements with V and J assigned. These tables miss some clones; where compared with another copy, unresolved V genes account for less than half of the shortfall, and the remainder is unexplained. V and J calls plus clone size are reproduced from that table; the DNA served to infer D and trimming. The sample has 300,000 to 500,000 clones on record, roughly nine tenths of them singletons. 3.5% of the sample is taken by the ten largest.

On the study overall, not on this receptor specifically: The authors noted that the TCR breadth and depth analyses may have underestimated total T cell responses. Comparing responses between vaccine doses or regimens was not something the study was powered to do. Vaccine and placebo recipients had similar non-spike TCR breadth, a finding consistent with the vaccine containing only spike. Ad26.COV2.S recipients had higher spike-specific TCR breadth than placebo recipients (P = 0.0014). After vaccination, substantial breadth of spike-specific CD8+ and CD4+ T cell responses was reported.

The CDR3, from cysteine to phenylalanine, totals 15 residues. Here the CDR3 DNA is all that survives: 45 bases in frame from base 1. For CDR1 and CDR2, the germline V gene lists MNHNS and SASEGT. At the junction V is shortened by 0 bases and J by 6 bases; bases outside the gene matches: 7. Comment on this clone: The antigen this receptor binds is unknown. Nothing much larger sits one base from this clone, and base qualities are not available.

This TCR came from a person between 18 and 60 years old who received the Ad26.COV2.S COVID-19 vaccine or a placebo. Here the sequenced sample was peripheral blood, taken in a trial of Ad26.COV2.S vaccine versus placebo. The receptor chain draws on TRBV6-1 and TRBJ1-2, with 7 bases aligning to TRBD1. The CDR3 protein: CASSEAPDRVDGYTF. The nucleotide sequence is given as TGTGCCAGCAGTGAAGCCCCCGACAGGGTGGATGGCTACACCTTC.